This TCR beta chain was obtained from a study of blood T cell repertoires in COVID-19. Study overall: T cells, B-cell-depleted T cells, or PBMCs supplied cDNA or gDNA.

The CDR3 loop spans 15 amino acids. Germline loops: CDR1 MNHEY, CDR2 SMNVEV (reference sequence). V was clipped by 1 base and J by 8 bases, with 17 bases between them. Authors' methods: Reference gene primer amplification gave nucleated cell count estimates. Produced via immunoSEQ multiplex PCR; TCRdb's table is partial and in-frame only. V, J and clone size are taken as reported in that table, and D and trimming were inferred from the DNA itself. Of roughly 160,000 clones listed, roughly 83% are singletons. The TCR sequence derives from a woman aged 55-69 years with acute or convalescent COVID-19. The sequencing sample was made of peripheral blood. The chain uses TRBV27 and TRBJ1-2, with D unclear. In DNA, the CDR3 is TGTGCCAGCAGTTTATACGGGAGGCAGCAAGGAGGCTACACCTTC. Its protein product is CASSLYGRQQGGYTF.